The next 20 T cell receptor beta chains were all read from a single sample in a study of early T cells in non-severe SARS-CoV-2 infection. A single record per CDR3 protein comes from TCRdb applying MiXCR to the 5' RACE reads. The table shows about 60,000 distinct CDR3 sequences, with approximately 9% occurring only once. The specimen was whole blood. These receptor sequences come from an adult who was a healthcare worker with PCR-confirmed SARS-CoV-2 infection or an uninfected control (not recorded which).

The chain is built from TRBV5-1 and TRBJ2-7; 7 positions agree with TRBD1. Germline values: CDR1 SGHRS, CDR2 YFSETQ. The junction had 3 bases not matched to a gene; V was cut back by 0 bases and J by 6 bases. CDR3 length: 13 amino acids. This chain's CDR3 is CASSLGTGAEQYF. The CDR3 nucleotides read TGCGCCAGCAGCTTGGGGACAGGAGCCGAGCAGTACTTC.

This clonotype was recorded many times. This sequence joins TRBV12-3 or TRBV12-4 and TRBJ1-1; D not resolved. The CDR3 totals 13 residues. Trimming cost V 2 bases and J 1 base, with 5 bases left between them. In nucleotides, the CDR3 is TGTGCCAGCAGTTTAAGGCAGAACACTGAAGCTTTCTTT. Translation gives CASSLRQNTEAFF.

This clonotype was observed many times. The rearrangement uses TRBV5-1 and TRBJ1-1; 7 nucleotides line up with TRBD1. This CDR3 is built from 16 residues. The J segment lost 6 bases and the V segment lost 0 bases, leaving 11 bases of the junction unmatched. Germline CDR1 SGHRS, CDR2 YFSETQ. CDR3 sequence (DNA): TGCGCCAGCAGCTTGGTACAGGGGAGTATGGCTGCTGAAGCTTTCTTT. This encodes CASSLVQGSMAAEAFF.

Ten or more counts support this clonotype. This chain joins TRBV5-6 and TRBJ2-1, with D tentatively TRBD1 or TRBD2 (5 bases each). Germline V gives CDR1 SGHDT, CDR2 YYEEEE. Deletions cut 4 bases from V and 3 bases from J, with 17 bases between. The CDR3 spans 16 residues. The CDR3 is CASSRDGTGIYNEQFF. Here the CDR3 DNA reads TGTGCCAGCAGCAGGGACGGGACGGGCATCTACAATGAGCAGTTCTTC.

This clonotype was seen ten or more times. This chain joins TRBV20-1 and TRBJ1-6, with D perhaps TRBD1 (6 bases). The germline CDR1 and CDR2 sequences are DFQATT and SNEGSKA (reference sequence). The V and J ends lost 0 bases and 4 bases respectively, with 16 bases between them. This CDR3 spans 17 amino acids. As DNA, the CDR3 is TGCAGTGCTAGAGATACCGGACAGCCCCATTATAATTCACCCCTCCACTTT. It is translated as CSARDTGQPHYNSPLHF.

The chain has TRBV9 and TRBJ2-5, with D possibly TRBD1 on 6 matching bases. Trimming shortened V by 0 bases and J by 11 bases, and 20 bases separated the two germline ends. CDR3 length: 15 residues. Germline lookup yields CDR1 SGDLS and CDR2 YYNGEE. The CDR3 region has the DNA TGTGCCAGCAGCGTAGAAGACAGGATGAGCTCAGGGCAGTACTTC. It encodes CASSVEDRMSSGQYF.

The chain joins TRBV5-1 to TRBJ2-7; 8 bases fit TRBD1. Germline V gene lookup returns CDR1 SGHRS and CDR2 YFSETQ. CDR3 length: 15 amino acids. V shed 4 bases, J shed 5 bases, and the junction held 11 bases outside the gene matches. The CDR3 region has the DNA TGCGCCAGCAGCCCCTCCTGGACAGGGAGCCACGAGCAGTACTTC. Its protein is CASSPSWTGSHEQYF.

This clonotype was counted at least ten times. V and J are TRBV29-1 and TRBJ2-7; TRBD2 aligns across 9 bases. The V segment lost 4 bases and the J segment 3 bases; nucleotides outside the gene matches: 1. CDR1 is SQVTM, CDR2 ANQGSEA, per germline. CDR3 length: 12 residues. The CDR3 sequence is CSVVAGVYEQYF. CDR3 DNA sequence: TGCAGCGTTGTAGCGGGAGTCTACGAGCAGTACTTC.

The sample holds a few counts of this clonotype. The rearrangement links TRBV19 to TRBJ2-2; D unclear. Germline assignment: CDR1 LNHDA and CDR2 SQIVND (reference sequence). V was trimmed by 5 bases and J by 6 bases, leaving 13 bases between them. This CDR3 spans 14 amino acids. The CDR3 nucleotides are TGTGCCAGTAGTGCAAACTGGGAAGCCGGGGAGCTGTTTTTT. Encoded protein: CASSANWEAGELFF.

This clonotype came up many times. V gene TRBV6-6 combines with J gene TRBJ1-1; 8 nucleotides line up with TRBD1. The CDR3 spans 13 residues. Germline V CDR1 and CDR2: MNHNY, SVGAGI (reference sequence). The V gene end was trimmed by 8 bases and the J gene end by 5 bases; junction bases not matched to a gene: 7. The CDR3 protein is CASGTGRQTEAFF. CDR3 DNA sequence: TGTGCCAGCGGGACAGGCAGGCAAACTGAAGCTTTCTTT.

This clonotype was recorded at least ten times. The chain is built from TRBV7-8 and TRBJ2-7; TRBD1 agrees at 8 bases. This CDR3 is built from 15 residues. Germline-derived CDR1 and CDR2 are SGHVS and FQNEAQ. The trim removed 5 bases at V and 8 bases at J, leaving 14 bases unmatched. The CDR3 DNA reads as TGTGCCAGCAGCCATGTAGGAGACAGGGGTGTTCAGCAGTACTTC. Translating gives CASSHVGDRGVQQYF. Supplemented by reference TRBV7-8 and TRBJ2-7, the full variable domain reads GAGVSQSPRYKVAKRGQDVALRCDPISGHVSLFWYQQALGQGPEFLTYFQNEAQLDKSGLPSDRFFAERPEGSVSTLKIQRTQQEDSAVYLCASSHVGDRGVQQYFGPGTRLTVT.

This clonotype was detected ten times or more. The V call is TRBV7-9, the J call TRBJ2-3; TRBD2 matches at 11 bases. Looked up from germline, CDR1 is SEHNR and CDR2 is FQNEAQ (reference sequence). The CDR3 length is 16 residues. With 4 bases clipped from V and 3 bases from J, the junction kept 6 bases outside the gene matches. CDR3 DNA sequence: TGTGCCAGCAGCTACTCCGGGACTAGCGGTACAGATACGCAGTATTTT. Its translation is CASSYSGTSGTDTQYF.

In its sample, this clonotype was seen many times. DNA for the CDR3: TGCAGTGTAGAGGCAGGGCCCACAGATACGCAGTATTTT. Protein product: CSVEAGPTDTQYF. V usage is TRBV20-1 and J usage is TRBJ2-3; tentative D call: TRBD1 (5 bases). The CDR3 contains 13 residues. The germline gives CDR1 DFQATT, CDR2 SNEGSKA (reference sequence). V was cut by 7 bases and J by 2 bases, with 13 bases left in between.

This clonotype was found a few times. The chain is built from TRBV7-6 and TRBJ2-6; the match to TRBD1 covers 9 bases. The V gene end was trimmed by 4 bases and the J gene end by 2 bases; junction bases not matched to a gene: 6. The CDR3 totals 17 residues. Germline assignment: CDR1 SGHVS and CDR2 FNYEAQ. This CDR3 reads CASSSPGQGAGANVLTF. The CDR3 nucleotides read TGTGCCAGCAGCTCCCCGGGACAGGGTGCTGGGGCCAACGTCCTGACTTTC. The full variable domain, its missing parts supplied by reference TRBV7-6 and TRBJ2-6, is GAGVSQSPRYKVTKRGQDVALRCDPISGHVSLYWYRQALGQGPEFLTYFNYEAQQDKSGLPNDRFSAERPEGSISTLTIQRTEQRDSAMYRCASSSPGQGAGANVLTFGAGSRLTVL.

This clonotype has ten or more counts. The chain carries TRBV7-9 and TRBJ1-2; 8 bases line up with TRBD1. V shed 4 bases and J 7 bases; nucleotides not matched to a gene: 11. Germline CDR1 and CDR2: SEHNR and FQNEAQ (reference sequence). The CDR3 contains 15 residues. This chain's CDR3 is CASSSLRGREPGYTF. The CDR3 region has the DNA TGTGCCAGCAGCTCCCTCAGGGGGCGTGAACCTGGCTACACCTTC.

This clonotype turned up a few times. This chain connects TRBV28 to TRBJ1-4; weak D call: TRBD1 (6 bases). Germline V gene data show CDR1 as MDHEN and CDR2 as SYDVKM. There are 15 residues in the CDR3. V shed 3 bases and J shed 3 bases, with 11 bases lying between them. CDR3: CASSFRGAANEKLFF. In nucleotides, the CDR3 is TGTGCCAGCAGTTTTCGGGGGGCTGCTAATGAAAAACTGTTTTTT. The complete variable domain, with remaining parts taken from reference TRBV28 and TRBJ1-4, reads DVKVTQSSRYLVKRTGEKVFLECVQDMDHENMFWYRQDPGLGLRLIYFSYDVKMKEKGDIPEGYSVSREKKERFSLILESASTNQTSMYLCASSFRGAANEKLFFGSGTQLSVL.

V usage is TRBV10-3 and J usage is TRBJ2-2; D uncertain. V was shortened by 0 bases and J by 3 bases, with 5 bases between the two germline ends. Germline lookup yields CDR1 ENHRY and CDR2 SYGVKD. The CDR3 is made up of 14 amino acids. CDR3 amino acids: CAISESSDTGELFF. CDR3 bases: TGTGCCATCAGTGAGTCGTCGGACACCGGGGAGCTGTTTTTT.

The genes are TRBV6-2 or TRBV6-3 and TRBJ2-3; D call uncertain. This CDR3 region has 11 residues. The germline V and J ends were trimmed by 6 bases and 5 bases, with 6 bases remaining between them. Germline V lookup: CDR1 MNHEY, CDR2 SVGEGT. CDR3 nucleotides: TGTGCCAGCAGCTCCAGAGATACGCAGTATTTT. Protein sequence: CASSSRDTQYF.

The chain combines TRBV7-8 with TRBJ2-2; 11 positions match TRBD1. Germline V gives CDR1 SGHVS, CDR2 FQNEAQ. The length of the CDR3 is 15 residues. Trimming cost V 5 bases and J 7 bases; bases outside gene matches: 6. The CDR3 sequence: CASSHGTGGSGELFF. The CDR3 DNA is TGTGCCAGCAGCCACGGGACAGGGGGGAGCGGGGAGCTGTTTTTT.

The table lists this clonotype with many counts. This chain links TRBV7-2 with TRBJ1-4, with D unresolved. Germline V gene data show CDR1 as SGHTA and CDR2 as FQGNSA. With 1 base removed from V and 4 bases from J, the gap between germline ends came to 10 bases. The CDR3 is 15 amino acids. In nucleotides, the CDR3 is TGTGCCAGCAGCTTAGGGTACCAGATTAATGAAAAACTGTTTTTT. Translated: CASSLGYQINEKLFF.